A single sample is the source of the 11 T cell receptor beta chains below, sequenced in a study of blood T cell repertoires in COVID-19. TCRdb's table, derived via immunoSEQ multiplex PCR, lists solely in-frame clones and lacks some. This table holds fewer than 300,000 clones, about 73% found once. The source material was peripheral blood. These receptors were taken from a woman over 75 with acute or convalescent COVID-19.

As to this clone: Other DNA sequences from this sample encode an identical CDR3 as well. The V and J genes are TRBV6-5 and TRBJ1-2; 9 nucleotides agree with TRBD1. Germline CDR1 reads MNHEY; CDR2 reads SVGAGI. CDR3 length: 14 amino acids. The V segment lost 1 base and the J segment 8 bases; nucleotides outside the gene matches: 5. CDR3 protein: CASSYLQGAGGYTF. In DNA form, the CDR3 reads TGTGCCAGCAGTTACTTACAGGGGGCCGGGGGCTACACCTTC.

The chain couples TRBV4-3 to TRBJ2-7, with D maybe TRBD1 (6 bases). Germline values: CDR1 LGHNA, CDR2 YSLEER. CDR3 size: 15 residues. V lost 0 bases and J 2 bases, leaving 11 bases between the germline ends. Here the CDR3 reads CASSQDWGLAYEQYF. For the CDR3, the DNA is TGCGCCAGCAGCCAAGATTGGGGGCTCGCCTACGAGCAGTACTTC.

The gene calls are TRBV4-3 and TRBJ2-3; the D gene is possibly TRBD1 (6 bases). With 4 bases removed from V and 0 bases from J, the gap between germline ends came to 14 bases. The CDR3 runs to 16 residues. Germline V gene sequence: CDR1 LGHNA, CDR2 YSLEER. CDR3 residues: CASSLTDRLSTDTQYF. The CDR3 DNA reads TGCGCCAGCAGCCTTACTGACAGGCTTAGCACAGATACGCAGTATTTT.

This CDR3 reads CAISDLETQYF. The CDR3 coding sequence is TGTGCCATCAGTGACCTAGAGACCCAGTACTTC. V usage is TRBV10-3 and J usage is TRBJ2-5; D not resolved. Looked up from germline, CDR1 is ENHRY and CDR2 is SYGVKD. V was pared by 3 bases and J by 4 bases, with 3 bases between. The CDR3 extends over 11 amino acids.

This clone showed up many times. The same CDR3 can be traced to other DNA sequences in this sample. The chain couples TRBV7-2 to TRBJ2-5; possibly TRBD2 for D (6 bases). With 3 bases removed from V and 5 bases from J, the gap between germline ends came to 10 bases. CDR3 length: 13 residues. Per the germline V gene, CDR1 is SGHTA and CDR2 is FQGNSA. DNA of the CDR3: TGTGCCAGCAGCTTGGGGGGACGCGAGACCCAGTACTTC. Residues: CASSLGGRETQYF. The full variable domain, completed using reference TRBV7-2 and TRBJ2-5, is GAGVSQSPSNKVTEKGKDVELRCDPISGHTALYWYRQSLGQGLEFLIYFQGNSAPDKSGLPSDRFSAERTGGSVSTLTIQRTQQEDSAVYLCASSLGGRETQYFGPGTRLLVL.

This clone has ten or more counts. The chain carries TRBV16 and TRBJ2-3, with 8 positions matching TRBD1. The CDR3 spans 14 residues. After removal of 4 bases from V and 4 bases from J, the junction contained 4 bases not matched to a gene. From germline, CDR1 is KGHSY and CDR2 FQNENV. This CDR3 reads CASSRGQGPDTQYF. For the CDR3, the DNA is TGTGCCAGCAGCCGCGGACAGGGACCAGATACGCAGTATTTT.

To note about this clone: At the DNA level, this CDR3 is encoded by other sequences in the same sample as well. The CDR3 DNA sequence: TGTGCCAGCAGTTACTCTGCTAGCGGGGGCCAAGAGACCCAGTACTTC. Translation: CASSYSASGGQETQYF. J is TRBJ2-5 and V is TRBV6-5; 10 bases line up with TRBD2. The CDR3 loop spans 16 amino acids. V shed 0 bases and J 1 base; nucleotides not matched to a gene: 2. The germline CDR1 and CDR2 sequences are MNHEY and SVGAGI.

This CDR3 is CASSTDRLAGGQETQYF. The CDR3 region has the DNA TGTGCCAGTAGTACAGACCGACTAGCGGGGGGGCAAGAGACCCAGTACTTC. This rearrangement joins TRBV19 to TRBJ2-5; 14 nucleotides match TRBD2. CDR3 length equals 17 residues. Germline CDR1 is LNHDA and CDR2 is SQIVND (reference sequence). Trimming cost V 4 bases and J 2 bases; bases outside gene matches: 6.

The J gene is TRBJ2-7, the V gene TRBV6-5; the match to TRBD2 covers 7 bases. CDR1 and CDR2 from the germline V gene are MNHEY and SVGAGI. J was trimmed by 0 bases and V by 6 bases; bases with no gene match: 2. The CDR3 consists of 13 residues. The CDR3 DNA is TGTGCCAGCAGACGGGAGGCCTCCTACGAGCAGTACTTC. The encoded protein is CASRREASYEQYF.

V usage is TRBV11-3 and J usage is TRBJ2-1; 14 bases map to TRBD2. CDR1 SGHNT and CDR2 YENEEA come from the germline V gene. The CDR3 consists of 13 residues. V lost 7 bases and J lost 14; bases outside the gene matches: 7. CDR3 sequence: CASTPGLAGVKFF. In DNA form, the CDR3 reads TGTGCCAGCACCCCGGGACTAGCGGGAGTAAAGTTCTTC.

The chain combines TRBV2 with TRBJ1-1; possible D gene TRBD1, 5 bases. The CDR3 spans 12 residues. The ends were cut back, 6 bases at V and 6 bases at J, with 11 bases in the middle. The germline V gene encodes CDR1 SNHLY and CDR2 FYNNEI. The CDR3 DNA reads TGTGCCAGCAGCCAAAAACAGGCTGAAGCTTTCTTT. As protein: CASSQKQAEAFF.